Listed below are T cell receptor beta chains from one sample, sequenced in a study of blood T cell repertoires in COVID-19. Clones were sequenced by immunoSEQ multiplex PCR, and TCRdb holds only the in-frame ones, with some missing. The sample comprises about 210,000 clones, 92% of which are singletons, and around 1.2% rests with the top ten. Material: peripheral blood. The receptors here all came from a man aged 25-45 years with acute or convalescent COVID-19. Both conserved end residues are part of each CDR3. D genes are given only for firm matches. Not every row has a clone size; where given, it reads once, few, many or a size class.

v_gene	len	j_gene	d_gene	abundance	CDR3nt	CDR3aa
TRBV7-9	14	TRBJ1-5	-	once	TGTGCCAGCAGCACTGATAGGGGAGGTCAGCCCCAGCATTTT	CASSTDRGGQPQHF
TRBV28	15	TRBJ1-3	-	-	TGTGCCAGCAGATCAACGGGGAGCTCTGGAAACACCATATATTTT	CASRSTGSSGNTIYF
TRBV6-5	15	TRBJ1-2	-	-	TGTGCCAGCAGTTACAGATGGGGGACTTCTGATGGCTACACCTTC	CASSYRWGTSDGYTF
TRBV7-9	15	TRBJ1-1	TRBD1	-	TGTGCCAGCAGCTCTAGACAGGGGCCGAACACTGAAGCTTTCTTT	CASSSRQGPNTEAFF
TRBV7-9	14	TRBJ2-3	TRBD2	few	TGTGCCAGCAGCCTCACGGGAGGTGGAGATACGCAGTATTTT	CASSLTGGGDTQYF
TRBV2	15	TRBJ2-1	-	-	TGTGCCAGCAGTGATAGTGGGAGCTCCTACAATGAGCAGTTCTTC	CASSDSGSSYNEQFF
TRBV20-1	15	TRBJ2-3	TRBD2	-	TGCAGTGCTAGTGACTACGGACTAGTTAAGGATACGCAGTATTTT	CSASDYGLVKDTQYF
TRBV6-2/TRBV6-3	14	TRBJ2-3	TRBD2	-	TGTGCCAGCAGTTGGACTAGCGGGACAGATACGCAGTATTTT	CASSWTSGTDTQYF
TRBV3-1/TRBV3-2	14	TRBJ2-6	-	-	TGTGCCAGCAGCCACCTCTCTGGGGCCAACGTCCTGACTTTC	CASSHLSGANVLTF
TRBV11-2	16	TRBJ2-2	-	-	TGTGCCAGCAGCTTAGGAGACCACAGGGACACCGGGGAGCTGTTTTTT	CASSLGDHRDTGELFF
TRBV29-1	15	TRBJ2-7	-	-	TGCAGCGTTGGGCCCCGGGGCGGGGCGGCCTACGAGCAGTACTTC	CSVGPRGGAAYEQYF
TRBV12-3/TRBV12-4	13	TRBJ2-7	TRBD1	-	TGTGCCAGCAGAGGGACAGGGAACTACGAGCAGTACTTC	CASRGTGNYEQYF
TRBV14	16	TRBJ2-3	TRBD1	-	TGTGCCAGCAGCCAATGGACAGGGCTTACGACAGATACGCAGTATTTT	CASSQWTGLTTDTQYF
TRBV27	14	TRBJ2-7	-	-	TGTGCCAGCAGTTATGACAGGAGCTCCTACGAGCAGTACTTC	CASSYDRSSYEQYF
TRBV9	12	TRBJ1-2	TRBD1	-	TGTGCCAGCAGCACAGGGGTTAGGGGCTACACCTTC	CASSTGVRGYTF
TRBV11-2	16	TRBJ2-3	-	-	TGTGCCAGCAGCTCGGACAGACTGCCACCCACAGATACGCAGTATTTT	CASSSDRLPPTDTQYF
TRBV7-2	14	TRBJ1-2	TRBD1	-	TGTGCCAGCAGCTTAACCCGGGACAGCTATGGCTACACCTTC	CASSLTRDSYGYTF
TRBV27	13	TRBJ2-7	TRBD1	-	TGTGCCAGCGCTAGGACAGGGGTCTACGAGCAGTACTTC	CASARTGVYEQYF
TRBV5-6	13	TRBJ1-6	-	-	TGTGCCAGCAGCTTACAGGGACACTCACCCCTCCACTTT	CASSLQGHSPLHF
TRBV3-1/TRBV3-2	16	TRBJ2-3	-	-	TGTGCCAGCAGCCAAGGGTCGGTCAGGGGAGGGGGTACGCAGTATTTT	CASSQGSVRGGGTQYF
TRBV5-4	12	TRBJ1-1	-	-	TGTGCCAGCAGCATAGGCAGGACTGAAGCTTTCTTT	CASSIGRTEAFF
TRBV27	16	TRBJ1-5	-	-	TGTGCCAGCAGTGACATCCTCGACCTCGGAAATCAGCCCCAGCATTTT	CASSDILDLGNQPQHF
TRBV28	14	TRBJ1-2	-	-	TGTGCCAGCATGCGAGGGCGAGTTAACTATGGCTACACCTTC	CASMRGRVNYGYTF
TRBV6-5	15	TRBJ2-5	-	-	TGTGCCAGCACCCGGACAACTCAGTACCAAGAGACCCAGTACTTC	CASTRTTQYQETQYF
TRBV5-5	13	TRBJ2-1	-	once	TGTGCCAGCAGTCAGGCAGGGGCGTATGAGCAGTTCTTC	CASSQAGAYEQFF
TRBV23-1	17	TRBJ1-2	TRBD1	-	TGCGCCAGCAGTTACCCGGGACAGGGGGGCCTGAGGGATGGCTACACCTTC	CASSYPGQGGLRDGYTF
TRBV6-5	13	TRBJ1-1	-	-	TGTGCCAGCAGTTACGGAGGGAGGCCCGAAGCTTTCTTT	CASSYGGRPEAFF
TRBV4-2	17	TRBJ2-3	TRBD2	-	TGTGCCAGCACCGGGACTAGCGGGGGGGCCCTGACAGATACGCAGTATTTT	CASTGTSGGALTDTQYF
TRBV6-5	13	TRBJ1-2	-	-	TGTGCCAGCAGTAGGCAGGTGAACTATGGCTACACCTTC	CASSRQVNYGYTF
TRBV10-2	11	TRBJ2-7	-	-	TGCGCCAGCAGGAGCTCCTACGAGCAGTACTTC	CASRSSYEQYF
TRBV6-5	15	TRBJ2-2	TRBD1	-	TGTGCCAGCAGACCCGGGACAGCGAACACCGGGGAGCTGTTTTTT	CASRPGTANTGELFF
TRBV28	17	TRBJ1-6	TRBD1	-	TGTGCCAGCAGTTCCCAGCCGACAGGGGGCAGGAATTCACCCCTCCACTTT	CASSSQPTGGRNSPLHF
TRBV2	14	TRBJ2-7	TRBD2	-	TGTGCCAGCAGGCTAGCGGGAGCCTCAGGGGAGCAGTACTTC	CASRLAGASGEQYF
TRBV4-1	16	TRBJ1-2	-	-	TGCGCCAGCAGCCGTCGGGACACGGGATTGCTGGAGGGCTACACCTTC	CASSRRDTGLLEGYTF
TRBV19	16	TRBJ2-5	TRBD2	-	TGTGCCAGTAGTATGGTTATAAGGGGACTAGAGGAGACCCAGTACTTC	CASSMVIRGLEETQYF
TRBV28	14	TRBJ1-1	-	-	TGTGCCAGTAGCTACAGGGTCCTGGACACTGAAGCTTTCTTT	CASSYRVLDTEAFF
TRBV5-1	15	TRBJ2-5	TRBD2	-	TGCGCCAGCACGGACCCGGGGGGATACCAAGAGACCCAGTACTTC	CASTDPGGYQETQYF
TRBV5-6	13	TRBJ2-7	-	-	TGTGCCAGCAGCCTAAACAGAGCCTACGAGCAGTACTTC	CASSLNRAYEQYF
TRBV6-5	15	TRBJ1-1	-	-	TGTGCCAGCAGCAGAGATCAGGGTCGAAGGACTGAAGCTTTCTTT	CASSRDQGRRTEAFF
TRBV25-1	14	TRBJ2-7	-	-	TGTGCCAGCAGTCATGGGGGCAGGGGCTACGAGCAGTACTTC	CASSHGGRGYEQYF
TRBV7-6	15	TRBJ2-5	-	-	TGTGCCAGCAGCTTCGTGGGGGGTGGGCAAGAGACCCAGTACTTC	CASSFVGGGQETQYF
TRBV7-2	15	TRBJ1-5	TRBD1	-	TGTGCCAGCAGCTTAGCGGGACAGAGCAATCAGCCCCAGCATTTT	CASSLAGQSNQPQHF
TRBV11-1	13	TRBJ2-4	-	-	TGTGCCAGCAGCTTGGGCCCAAAACGTATTCAGTACTTC	CASSLGPKRIQYF
TRBV28	15	TRBJ1-1	-	-	TGTGCCAGCAGTTCCGGCGGGGGTGGTGACACTGAAGCTTTCTTT	CASSSGGGGDTEAFF
TRBV5-6	14	TRBJ2-7	TRBD2	-	TGTGCCAGCTCCGTTAGCGGGAGACCCTACGAGCAGTACTTC	CASSVSGRPYEQYF
TRBV27	14	TRBJ1-5	-	-	TGTGCCAGCAGTTTGAGGGGGAGCAATCAGCCCCAGCATTTT	CASSLRGSNQPQHF
TRBV5-1	15	TRBJ1-1	-	-	TGCGCCAGCAGCTTAGACGGACAGCTGAACACTGAAGCTTTCTTT	CASSLDGQLNTEAFF
TRBV15	15	TRBJ2-7	-	once	TGTGCCACCAGCAGAGCAGGGGCCATCTCCTACGAGCAGTACTTC	CATSRAGAISYEQYF
TRBV11-2	15	TRBJ2-5	TRBD2	-	TGTGCCAGCCAGCAGTCATTAGCGGGCCAAGAGACCCAGTACTTC	CASQQSLAGQETQYF
TRBV28	15	TRBJ2-2	TRBD2	-	TGTGCCAGCGGGACTAGCGGGATGAACACCGGGGAGCTGTTTTTT	CASGTSGMNTGELFF
TRBV6-5	15	TRBJ2-7	-	-	TGTGCCAGCAGTTACTCGACCGGGGGAACCTACGAGCAGTACTTC	CASSYSTGGTYEQYF
TRBV28	14	TRBJ1-5	-	-	TGTGCCAGCAGTTTATTCAGGGGCACTCAGCCCCAGCATTTT	CASSLFRGTQPQHF